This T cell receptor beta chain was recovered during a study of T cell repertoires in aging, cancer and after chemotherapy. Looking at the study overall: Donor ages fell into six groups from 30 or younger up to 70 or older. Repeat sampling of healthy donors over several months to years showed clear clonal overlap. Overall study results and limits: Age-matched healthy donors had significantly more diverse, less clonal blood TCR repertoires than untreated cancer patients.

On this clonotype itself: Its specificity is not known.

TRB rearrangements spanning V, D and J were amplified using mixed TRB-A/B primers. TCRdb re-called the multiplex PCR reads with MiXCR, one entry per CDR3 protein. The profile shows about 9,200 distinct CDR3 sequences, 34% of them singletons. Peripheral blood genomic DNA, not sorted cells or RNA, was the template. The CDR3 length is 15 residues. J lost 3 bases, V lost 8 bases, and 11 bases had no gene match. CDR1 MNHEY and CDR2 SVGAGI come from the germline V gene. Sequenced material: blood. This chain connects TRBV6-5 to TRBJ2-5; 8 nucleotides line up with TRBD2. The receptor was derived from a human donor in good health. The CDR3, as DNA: TGTGCCAGCTGTAGAGCCCCGGGGGGGAAAGAGACCCAGTACTTC. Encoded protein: CASCRAPGGKETQYF.